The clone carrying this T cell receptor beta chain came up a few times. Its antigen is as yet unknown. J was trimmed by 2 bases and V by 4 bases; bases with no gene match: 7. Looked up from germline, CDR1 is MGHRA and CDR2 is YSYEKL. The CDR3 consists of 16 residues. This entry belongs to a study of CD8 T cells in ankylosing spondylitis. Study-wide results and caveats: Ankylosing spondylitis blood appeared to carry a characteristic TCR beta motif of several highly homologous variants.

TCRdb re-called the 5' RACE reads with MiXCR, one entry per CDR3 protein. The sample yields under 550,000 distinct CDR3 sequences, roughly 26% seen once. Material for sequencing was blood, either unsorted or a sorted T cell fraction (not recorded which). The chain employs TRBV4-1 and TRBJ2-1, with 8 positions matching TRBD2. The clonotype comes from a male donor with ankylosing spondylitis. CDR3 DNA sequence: TGCGCCAGCAGCCTCGTAGCGGGGCCGACCTACAATGAGCAGTTCTTC. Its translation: CASSLVAGPTYNEQFF.